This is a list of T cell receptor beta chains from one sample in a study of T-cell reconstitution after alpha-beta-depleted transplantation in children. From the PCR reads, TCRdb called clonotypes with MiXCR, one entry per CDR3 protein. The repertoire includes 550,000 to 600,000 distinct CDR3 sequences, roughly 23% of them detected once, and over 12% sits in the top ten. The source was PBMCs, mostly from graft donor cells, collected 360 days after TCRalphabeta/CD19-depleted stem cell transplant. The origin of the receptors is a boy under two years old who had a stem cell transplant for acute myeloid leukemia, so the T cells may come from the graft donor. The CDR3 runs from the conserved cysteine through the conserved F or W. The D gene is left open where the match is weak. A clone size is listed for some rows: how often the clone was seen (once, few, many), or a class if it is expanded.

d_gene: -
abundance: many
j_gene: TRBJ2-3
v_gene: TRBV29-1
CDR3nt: TGCAGCTTCCACCCCGGGACGTCCCCAGATACGCAGTATTTT
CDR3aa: CSFHPGTSPDTQYF

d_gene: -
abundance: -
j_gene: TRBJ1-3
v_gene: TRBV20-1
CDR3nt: TGCAGTGCAGAGAACACTTACTCTGGAAACACCATATATTTT
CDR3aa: CSAENTYSGNTIYF

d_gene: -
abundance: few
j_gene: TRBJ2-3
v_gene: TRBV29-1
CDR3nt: TGCAGCGTTTTTGGTGGGGGGCTTACAGATACGCAGTATTTT
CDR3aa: CSVFGGGLTDTQYF

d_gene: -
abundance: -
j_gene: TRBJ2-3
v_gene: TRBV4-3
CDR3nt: TGCGCCAGCAGCCAAGAGGACTGGACGGGCACAGATACGCAGTATTTT
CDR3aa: CASSQEDWTGTDTQYF

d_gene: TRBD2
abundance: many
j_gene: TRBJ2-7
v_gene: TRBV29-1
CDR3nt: TGCAGCGCCAACGACTGGCGGGGGGGGCTCTCCTACGAGCAGTACTTC
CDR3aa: CSANDWRGGLSYEQYF

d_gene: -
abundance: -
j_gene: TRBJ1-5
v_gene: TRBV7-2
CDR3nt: TGTGCCAGCAGCCGTGGATGGACAGCAACCGATCAGCCCCAGCATTTT
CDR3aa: CASSRGWTATDQPQHF

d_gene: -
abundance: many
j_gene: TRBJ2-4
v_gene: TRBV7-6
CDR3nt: TGTGCCAGCAGCCAGGACCTTCCTGGCCCAGCCAAAAACATTCAGTACTTC
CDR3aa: CASSQDLPGPAKNIQYF

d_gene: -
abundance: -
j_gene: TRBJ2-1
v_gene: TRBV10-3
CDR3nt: TGTGCCATCAGTGATCGGGTGGCGGATGAGCAGTTCTTC
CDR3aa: CAISDRVADEQFF

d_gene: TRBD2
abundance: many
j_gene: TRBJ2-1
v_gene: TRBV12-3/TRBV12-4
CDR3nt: TGTGCCAGCAACCTACTAGCGGCGACGCTTGAGCAGTTCTTC
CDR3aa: CASNLLAATLEQFF

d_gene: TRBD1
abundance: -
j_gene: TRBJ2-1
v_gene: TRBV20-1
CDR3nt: TGCAGTGCCCTAACAGGGGAACCCTACAATGAGCAGTTCTTC
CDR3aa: CSALTGEPYNEQFF

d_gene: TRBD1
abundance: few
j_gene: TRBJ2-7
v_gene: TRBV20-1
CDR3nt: TGCAGTGCCCCGGGACAGGGGACCCACGAGCAGTACTTC
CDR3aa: CSAPGQGTHEQYF

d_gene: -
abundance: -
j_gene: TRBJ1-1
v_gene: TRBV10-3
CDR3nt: TGTGCCATCGGTCCGCCTCTCTCCGAGGGTGAAGCTTTCTTT
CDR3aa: CAIGPPLSEGEAFF

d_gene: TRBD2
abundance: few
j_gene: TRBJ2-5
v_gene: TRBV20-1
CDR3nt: TGCAGTGCTTTCCCTCTCACTAGCGGGGGGATCAAGACCCAGTACTTC
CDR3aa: CSAFPLTSGGIKTQYF

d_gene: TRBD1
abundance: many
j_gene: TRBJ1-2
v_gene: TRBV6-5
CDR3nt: TGTGCCAGCAGTTTCCCCGCCGCGGGACAGACCTATGGCTACACCTTC
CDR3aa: CASSFPAAGQTYGYTF

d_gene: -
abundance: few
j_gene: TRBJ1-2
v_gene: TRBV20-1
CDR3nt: TGCAGTGCTAGAGACCTAACAGACTATGGCTACACCTTC
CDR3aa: CSARDLTDYGYTF

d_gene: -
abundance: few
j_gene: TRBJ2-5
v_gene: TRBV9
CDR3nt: TGTGCCAGCAGCGTAGGAGTAGCGAAGACCCAGTACTTC
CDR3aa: CASSVGVAKTQYF

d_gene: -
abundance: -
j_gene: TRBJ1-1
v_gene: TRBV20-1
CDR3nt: TGCAGTGCTAGGCGAGGGGGAAACACTGAAGCTTTCTTT
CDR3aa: CSARRGGNTEAFF

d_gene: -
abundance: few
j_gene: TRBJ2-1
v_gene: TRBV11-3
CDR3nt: TGTGCCAGCAGCCCTTTTGAGGGGCAGTGGATCAATGAGCAGTTCTTC
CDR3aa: CASSPFEGQWINEQFF

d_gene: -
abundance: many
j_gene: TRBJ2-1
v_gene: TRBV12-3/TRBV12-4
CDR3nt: TGTGCCAGCAGTTTTCACGGAAGTTACAATGAGCAGTTCTTC
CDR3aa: CASSFHGSYNEQFF

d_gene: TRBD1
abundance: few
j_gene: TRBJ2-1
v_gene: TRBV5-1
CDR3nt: TGCGCCAGCAGCACCCGGGACAGGGAATGGGCCTTCTATGAGCAGTTCTTC
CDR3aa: CASSTRDREWAFYEQFF

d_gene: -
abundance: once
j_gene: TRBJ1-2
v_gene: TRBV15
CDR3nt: TGTGCCACCAGCACAAGAGGAGGGAACACCATTAACTATGGCTACACCTTC
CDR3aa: CATSTRGGNTINYGYTF

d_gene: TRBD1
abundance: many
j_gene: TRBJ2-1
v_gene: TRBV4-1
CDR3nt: TGCGCCAGCAGCAGCCATCAGGGGGACCGTTACAATGAGCAGTTCTTC
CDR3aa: CASSSHQGDRYNEQFF

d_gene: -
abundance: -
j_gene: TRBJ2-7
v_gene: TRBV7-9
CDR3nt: TGTGCCAGCAGCTTATTGGGCGGAGCCACCTTGGAGCAGTACTTC
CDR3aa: CASSLLGGATLEQYF

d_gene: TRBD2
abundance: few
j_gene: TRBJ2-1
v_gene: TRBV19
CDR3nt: TGTGCCAGCACCCTACCTAGCGGGAATGAGCAGTTCTTC
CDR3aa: CASTLPSGNEQFF

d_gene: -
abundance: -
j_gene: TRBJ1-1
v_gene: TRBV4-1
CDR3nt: TGCGCCAGCAGCTTAATCCGGGGGGGGCAAGGTGAAGCTTTCTTT
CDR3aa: CASSLIRGGQGEAFF

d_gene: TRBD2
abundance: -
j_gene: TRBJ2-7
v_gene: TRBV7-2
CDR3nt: TGTGCCAGCAACCTCGTGGGGACTAGCGGGGCCCTCTACGAGCAGTACTTC
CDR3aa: CASNLVGTSGALYEQYF

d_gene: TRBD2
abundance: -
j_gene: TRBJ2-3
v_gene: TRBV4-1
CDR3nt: TGCGCCAGCAGCCAAGGGTGGACTAGCGGGGTCACTAGCACAGATACGCAGTATTTT
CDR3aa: CASSQGWTSGVTSTDTQYF

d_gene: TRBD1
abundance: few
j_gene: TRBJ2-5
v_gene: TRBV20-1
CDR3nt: TGCAGTGCTGCAGACAGGGTGGAGACCCAGTACTTC
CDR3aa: CSAADRVETQYF

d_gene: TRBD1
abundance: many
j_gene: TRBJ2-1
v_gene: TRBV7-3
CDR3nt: TGTGCCAGCAGCCCTACAGGGGGCCACAACAATGAGCAGTTCTTC
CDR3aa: CASSPTGGHNNEQFF

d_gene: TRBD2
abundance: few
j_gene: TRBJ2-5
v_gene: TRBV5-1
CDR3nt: TGCGCCAGCAGCTCGGTAGCGGGCGGAGAGACCCAGTACTTC
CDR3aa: CASSSVAGGETQYF

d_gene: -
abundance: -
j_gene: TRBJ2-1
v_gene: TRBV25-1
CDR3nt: TGTGCCAGCACTCGAGTTTCTCTGGCAGACAATGAGCAGTTCTTC
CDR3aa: CASTRVSLADNEQFF